A selection of T cell receptor beta chains follows, all from one sample in a study of blood T cell repertoires in COVID-19. TCRdb's table, derived via immunoSEQ multiplex PCR, lists solely in-frame clones and lacks some. This sample has approximately 12,000 clones, with roughly 85% found just once. The specimen was peripheral blood. These receptors were obtained from a human donor in a cohort sampled during active COVID-19. Both conserved end residues are part of each CDR3. Fields, in order: J gene, D gene, V gene, clone size, CDR3 DNA, CDR3 protein. A D gene is named only where the DNA matches it firmly. Clone size is not always given. Where it is, it says once, few, many or a class for expanded clones.

TRBJ2-7	TRBD1	TRBV13	-	TGTGCCAGCAGCCCCAGACAGGGTGTCCACGAGCAGTACTTC	CASSPRQGVHEQYF
TRBJ2-3	-	TRBV24-1	few	TGTGCCACCAGTCTAGCCCTCACAGATACGCAGTATTTT	CATSLALTDTQYF
TRBJ1-2	-	TRBV7-9	-	TGTGCCAGCAGCTCTTCAGGGATCTATGGCTACACCTTC	CASSSSGIYGYTF
TRBJ1-2	-	TRBV18	-	TGTGCCAGCTCACCCGAGCCGGGTTGGGGCTACACCTTC	CASSPEPGWGYTF
TRBJ2-7	TRBD1	TRBV19	-	TGTGCCAGTAGTAAACCGGGACAGGGCTCCTACGAGCAGTACTTC	CASSKPGQGSYEQYF
TRBJ2-2	TRBD1	TRBV27	-	TGTGCCAGCAGTTTCGAGGGGGCCACCGGGGAGCTGTTTTTT	CASSFEGATGELFF
TRBJ2-7	TRBD2	TRBV28	few	TGTGCCAGCAGTTCCGGGACTAGCGGGCCTTTCTCCTACGAGCAGTACTTC	CASSSGTSGPFSYEQYF
TRBJ2-5	TRBD1	TRBV15	-	TGTGCCACCAGCAGAGAGGGACAGGGAGGCGAGACCCAGTACTTC	CATSREGQGGETQYF
TRBJ2-1	-	TRBV7-6	-	TGTGCCAGCAGCCAACAGCCGGGCGGGGGGACAGGGTCTTACAATGAGCAGTTCTTC	CASSQQPGGGTGSYNEQFF
TRBJ2-1	-	TRBV6-4	-	TGTGCCAGCAGTGACTCGGACAACAATGAGCAGTTCTTC	CASSDSDNNEQFF
TRBJ1-6	TRBD1	TRBV27	-	TGTGCCAGCGCACTCCTACAGGGGCATAATTCACCCCTCCACTTT	CASALLQGHNSPLHF
TRBJ2-7	TRBD2	TRBV14	-	TGTGCCAGCAGCCAAGATCTAGGACTAGCGGGAACCTACGAGCAGTACTTC	CASSQDLGLAGTYEQYF
TRBJ1-2	TRBD1	TRBV6-5	few	TGTGCCAGCAGTTATCGCGACAGGGTGTACTATGGCTACACCTTC	CASSYRDRVYYGYTF
TRBJ2-1	-	TRBV7-9	-	TGTGCCAGCAGCTTTCCTAGCGTTCCGTATAGCTCCTACAATGAGCAGTTCTTC	CASSFPSVPYSSYNEQFF
TRBJ1-3	-	TRBV21-1	-	TGTGCCAGCAGCAAAGGTAACAGGTGGGGGGGATGTGGAAACACCATATATTTT	CASSKGNRWGGCGNTIYF
TRBJ2-1	TRBD1	TRBV7-2	-	TGTGCCAGCAGCCGTCTATCCGGGACAGTTGGCTACAATGAGCAGTTCTTC	CASSRLSGTVGYNEQFF
TRBJ1-2	-	TRBV5-1	-	TGCGCCAGCAGCTTTACGGGAGCTAACTATGGCTACACCTTC	CASSFTGANYGYTF
TRBJ2-5	TRBD2	TRBV6-2/TRBV6-3	-	TGTGCCAGCAGTTATACTAGCGGGGTTATCCAAGAGACCCAGTACTTC	CASSYTSGVIQETQYF
TRBJ1-5	TRBD1	TRBV19	-	TGTGCCAGTAGACAGGGGGCGCGGATTAGCAATCAGCCCCAGCATTTT	CASRQGARISNQPQHF
TRBJ1-1	TRBD1	TRBV30	-	TGTGCCTGGAGTGGTAGGGGGCGGGACACTGAAGCTTTCTTT	CAWSGRGRDTEAFF
TRBJ2-1	-	TRBV21-1	once	TGTGCCAGCAGCAAGGACATCGGCAACTACAATGAGCAGTTCTTC	CASSKDIGNYNEQFF
TRBJ2-7	TRBD2	TRBV10-1	-	TGCGCCAGCAGTGAGTCAACTGGACTAGCGGGGGGTGCTACGGAGCAGTACTTC	CASSESTGLAGGATEQYF
TRBJ2-2	-	TRBV5-1	-	TGCGCCAGCAGCTTGGAGGCGCAAGCGGAGAGTTACAACACCGGGGAGCTGTTTTTT	CASSLEAQAESYNTGELFF
TRBJ1-2	TRBD1	TRBV5-4	-	TGTGCCAGCAGCTTGGGGGGAACAGGGGACTATGGCTACACCTTC	CASSLGGTGDYGYTF
TRBJ2-3	-	TRBV3-1/TRBV3-2	-	TGTGCCAGCAGCCACCGCGGCGGGGCTCTTACACAGTATTTT	CASSHRGGALTQYF
TRBJ1-2	-	TRBV6-1	-	TGTGCCAGCAGTGAAGAGAGAGGGCTAGGGAGCGGCTACACCTTC	CASSEERGLGSGYTF
TRBJ2-2	TRBD2	TRBV29-1	-	TGCAGCGTTCGGACTAGCGGGAGTCCCGGGGAGCTGTTTTTT	CSVRTSGSPGELFF
TRBJ2-5	TRBD1	TRBV5-1	-	TGCGCCAGCAGCCCCCATGGGGACAGTCAAGAGACCCAGTACTTC	CASSPHGDSQETQYF
TRBJ2-5	-	TRBV9	-	TGTGCCAGCAGCCCCGCAGGGGAAGAGGAGACCCAGTACTTC	CASSPAGEEETQYF
TRBJ2-6	-	TRBV4-1	-	TGCGCCAGCAGCCAAGATCGGGCGGGCTCTGGGGCCAACGTCCTGACTTTC	CASSQDRAGSGANVLTF
TRBJ2-7	-	TRBV2	-	TGTGCCAGCAGTGAACAGGGAAGGGGGGGAGAGCAGTACTTC	CASSEQGRGGEQYF
TRBJ2-2	-	TRBV7-9	-	TGTGCCAGCAGCTTGGGGCAGATCAACACCGGGGAGCTGTTTTTT	CASSLGQINTGELFF
TRBJ2-3	TRBD1	TRBV5-1	once	TGCGCCAGCAGCTTGGATATGACAGGGGGCGGTACAGATACGCAGTATTTT	CASSLDMTGGGTDTQYF
TRBJ1-3	TRBD1	TRBV7-6	-	TGTGCCAGCAGCGCGGGACAGGGGGCGCTCGGAAACACCATATATTTT	CASSAGQGALGNTIYF
TRBJ1-5	-	TRBV12-3/TRBV12-4	-	TGTGCCAGCAGTTTCGGCAATCAGCCCCAGCATTTT	CASSFGNQPQHF
TRBJ1-5	TRBD1	TRBV2	-	TGTGCCAGCAGGCCTCACAGGGGCCAAAGCAATCAGCCCCAGCATTTT	CASRPHRGQSNQPQHF
TRBJ2-2	TRBD2	TRBV10-2	-	TGCGCCACCCCGAAGGAAGCGGGACGGTTATCCGGGGAGCTGTTTTTT	CATPKEAGRLSGELFF
TRBJ2-3	TRBD2	TRBV4-1	-	TGCGCCAGCAGCCAACCGGGACTAGCGGTCACAGATACGCAGTATTTT	CASSQPGLAVTDTQYF
TRBJ2-3	-	TRBV7-2	-	TGTGCCAGCAGCCCCCTAGCAGCAACTAGCACAGATACGCAGTATTTT	CASSPLAATSTDTQYF
TRBJ2-3	-	TRBV7-9	-	TGTGCCAGCAGCAAGCGCGGGTTCTCTAGCACAGATACGCAGTATTTT	CASSKRGFSSTDTQYF
TRBJ2-3	-	TRBV19	-	TGTGCCAGTAGTCCATGGGGCCAGACAGATACGCAGTATTTT	CASSPWGQTDTQYF
TRBJ2-1	TRBD2	TRBV5-4	-	TGTGCCAGCAGCAGGACTAGCGCGAGCTCCTACAATGAGCAGTTCTTC	CASSRTSASSYNEQFF
TRBJ2-2	-	TRBV9	-	TGTGCCAGCAGCGTAGCTACGTCGAGACAAGCGCTGTTTTTT	CASSVATSRQALFF